A selection of T cell receptor beta chains follows, all from one sample in a study of blood T cell repertoires in COVID-19. Sequenced by immunoSEQ multiplex PCR; TCRdb stores in-frame clones only, minus some. The table includes 400,000 to 450,000 clones, about nine tenths detected once. The sample comprised peripheral blood. These receptor sequences come from a woman aged 25 to 39 with active or convalescent COVID-19. The CDR3 runs from the conserved cysteine through the conserved F or W. Each record gives: clone size, D gene, V gene, J gene, CDR3 length, CDR3 DNA, CDR3 protein. A D gene is named only where the DNA matches it firmly. Rows give clone size only sometimes, using once, few, many, or a class for an expanded clone.

abundance: once; d_gene: .; v_gene: TRBV6-2/TRBV6-3; j_gene: TRBJ1-6; len: 16; CDR3nt: TGTGCCAGCAGCAACTCGGGTAGCTCCTATAATTCACCCCTCCACTTT; CDR3aa: CASSNSGSSYNSPLHF
abundance: .; d_gene: TRBD2; v_gene: TRBV2; j_gene: TRBJ2-2; len: 15; CDR3nt: TGTGCCAGCAGTGAGCGGGAGTCAGGGACCGGGGAGCTGTTTTTT; CDR3aa: CASSERESGTGELFF
abundance: .; d_gene: TRBD2; v_gene: TRBV5-6; j_gene: TRBJ2-7; len: 14; CDR3nt: TGTGCCAGCAGCCCGGGACTAGCGCCCTACGAGCAGTACTTC; CDR3aa: CASSPGLAPYEQYF
abundance: .; d_gene: .; v_gene: TRBV5-1; j_gene: TRBJ1-6; len: 14; CDR3nt: TGCGCCAGCAGCTTGGCCGGGGTTAATTCACCCCTCCACTTT; CDR3aa: CASSLAGVNSPLHF
abundance: .; d_gene: .; v_gene: TRBV5-4; j_gene: TRBJ2-2; len: 17; CDR3nt: TGTGCCAGCAGCCTTATTCGGGGGGCAGATGGCACCGGGGAGCTGTTTTTT; CDR3aa: CASSLIRGADGTGELFF
abundance: .; d_gene: .; v_gene: TRBV11-2; j_gene: TRBJ1-1; len: 12; CDR3nt: TGTGCCAGCAGCCCCGGACAGACTGAAGCTTTCTTT; CDR3aa: CASSPGQTEAFF
abundance: few; d_gene: .; v_gene: TRBV27; j_gene: TRBJ1-1; len: 15; CDR3nt: TGTGCCAGCAGTCCCGGGACATCCGACCACACTGAAGCTTTCTTT; CDR3aa: CASSPGTSDHTEAFF
abundance: .; d_gene: .; v_gene: TRBV5-8; j_gene: TRBJ1-3; len: 14; CDR3nt: TGTGCCAGCAGCTCAGGGGCGTCTGGAAACACCATATATTTT; CDR3aa: CASSSGASGNTIYF
abundance: .; d_gene: .; v_gene: TRBV6-5; j_gene: TRBJ2-1; len: 16; CDR3nt: TGTGCCAGCAGTTACCGTCCCGGGACATACTACAATGAGCAGTTCTTC; CDR3aa: CASSYRPGTYYNEQFF
abundance: few; d_gene: TRBD1; v_gene: TRBV5-1; j_gene: TRBJ1-2; len: 14; CDR3nt: TGCGCCAGCAGCGTGGACAGGGGGGCTTATGGCTACACCTTC; CDR3aa: CASSVDRGAYGYTF
abundance: .; d_gene: .; v_gene: TRBV5-1; j_gene: TRBJ1-6; len: 14; CDR3nt: TGCGCCAGCAGCTTGGGGACTCCTGATTCACCCCTCCACTTT; CDR3aa: CASSLGTPDSPLHF
abundance: few; d_gene: TRBD1; v_gene: TRBV11-2; j_gene: TRBJ2-1; len: 16; CDR3nt: TGTGCCAGCAGCTTAATCGGGACAGGGAATTACAATGAGCAGTTCTTC; CDR3aa: CASSLIGTGNYNEQFF
abundance: .; d_gene: .; v_gene: TRBV4-1; j_gene: TRBJ2-1; len: 16; CDR3nt: TGCGCCAGCAGCCAAGATAGGAGACCAGACTACAATGAGCAGTTCTTC; CDR3aa: CASSQDRRPDYNEQFF
abundance: .; d_gene: TRBD2; v_gene: TRBV4-1; j_gene: TRBJ2-1; len: 20; CDR3nt: TGCGCCAGCAGCCAAGATCCAAGGACTAGCGGGGGGGCGTTATACAATGAGCAGTTCTTC; CDR3aa: CASSQDPRTSGGALYNEQFF
abundance: .; d_gene: TRBD1; v_gene: TRBV10-3; j_gene: TRBJ2-7; len: 15; CDR3nt: TGTGCCATCAGTGATTGGCAGGGGGCGGTCTACGAGCAGTACTTC; CDR3aa: CAISDWQGAVYEQYF
abundance: .; d_gene: TRBD2; v_gene: TRBV6-5; j_gene: TRBJ2-7; len: 13; CDR3nt: TGTGCCAGCAGGACTAGCGCTACCTACGAGCAGTACTTC; CDR3aa: CASRTSATYEQYF
abundance: .; d_gene: .; v_gene: TRBV5-1; j_gene: TRBJ1-2; len: 14; CDR3nt: TGCGCCAGCAGCTTGGCCCAGACAGACCATGGCTACACCTTC; CDR3aa: CASSLAQTDHGYTF
abundance: .; d_gene: TRBD2; v_gene: TRBV7-9; j_gene: TRBJ2-7; len: 15; CDR3nt: TGTGCCAGCAGCTTATGGGGAGGGAGCTCCTACGAGCAGTACTTC; CDR3aa: CASSLWGGSSYEQYF
abundance: few; d_gene: TRBD2; v_gene: TRBV5-1; j_gene: TRBJ2-1; len: 15; CDR3nt: TGCGCCAGCAGCCGCCTAGCGGGGGCGTACAATGAGCAGTTCTTC; CDR3aa: CASSRLAGAYNEQFF
abundance: .; d_gene: TRBD1; v_gene: TRBV19; j_gene: TRBJ1-1; len: 16; CDR3nt: TGTGCCACCGCCTCGGGACAGGGAAGAATGAACACTGAAGCTTTCTTT; CDR3aa: CATASGQGRMNTEAFF
abundance: .; d_gene: .; v_gene: TRBV6-6; j_gene: TRBJ2-7; len: 15; CDR3nt: TGTGCCAGCAGTGCCCCCGGGGGTGGGACCTACGAGCAGTACTTC; CDR3aa: CASSAPGGGTYEQYF
abundance: .; d_gene: TRBD1; v_gene: TRBV7-8; j_gene: TRBJ2-6; len: 19; CDR3nt: TGTGCCAGCAGCTTACTACCGGGACAGGGAAACTCTGGGGCCAACGTCCTGACTTTC; CDR3aa: CASSLLPGQGNSGANVLTF
abundance: .; d_gene: TRBD1; v_gene: TRBV19; j_gene: TRBJ2-1; len: 15; CDR3nt: TGTGCCAGTAGTGCACTGACAGGGAAATACAATGAGCAGTTCTTC; CDR3aa: CASSALTGKYNEQFF
abundance: .; d_gene: .; v_gene: TRBV5-1; j_gene: TRBJ2-7; len: 15; CDR3nt: TGCGCCAGCAGCATTGGGCCTAGCCACAACTACGAGCAGTACTTC; CDR3aa: CASSIGPSHNYEQYF
abundance: .; d_gene: .; v_gene: TRBV10-3; j_gene: TRBJ2-5; len: 14; CDR3nt: TGTGCCATCAGTGAGACCAAAACGAGCGAGACCCAGTACTTC; CDR3aa: CAISETKTSETQYF
abundance: .; d_gene: .; v_gene: TRBV11-3; j_gene: TRBJ1-1; len: 13; CDR3nt: TGTGCCAGCAGCTTAGATCGGAACACTGAAGCTTTCTTT; CDR3aa: CASSLDRNTEAFF
abundance: .; d_gene: TRBD1; v_gene: TRBV9; j_gene: TRBJ2-4; len: 13; CDR3nt: TGTGCCAGCAGCGGGGACAGGGCGGACATTCAGTACTTC; CDR3aa: CASSGDRADIQYF
abundance: .; d_gene: .; v_gene: TRBV19; j_gene: TRBJ1-2; len: 14; CDR3nt: TGTGCCAGTAGTATAGCCCGGGGGAGGGAAGGCTACACCTTC; CDR3aa: CASSIARGREGYTF
abundance: .; d_gene: .; v_gene: TRBV3-1/TRBV3-2; j_gene: TRBJ1-2; len: 12; CDR3nt: TGTGCCAGCAGCCAAGAGGCTGCCCTCTACACCTTC; CDR3aa: CASSQEAALYTF
abundance: .; d_gene: .; v_gene: TRBV11-2; j_gene: TRBJ2-7; len: 15; CDR3nt: TGTGCCAGCAGCTTTGTTGACACTTCCCCCTACGAGCAGTACTTC; CDR3aa: CASSFVDTSPYEQYF
abundance: .; d_gene: .; v_gene: TRBV19; j_gene: TRBJ1-6; len: 15; CDR3nt: TGTGCCAGTACCCCAGGTATGGTCGGTAATTCACCCCTCCACTTT; CDR3aa: CASTPGMVGNSPLHF
abundance: .; d_gene: .; v_gene: TRBV19; j_gene: TRBJ1-5; len: 15; CDR3nt: TGTGCCAGTACGAACGAGAGGAGGGGCAATCAGCCCCAGCATTTT; CDR3aa: CASTNERRGNQPQHF
abundance: .; d_gene: .; v_gene: TRBV27; j_gene: TRBJ2-6; len: 13; CDR3nt: TGTGCCAGCAGTTTAGACAGGGCCAACGTCCTGACTTTC; CDR3aa: CASSLDRANVLTF
abundance: .; d_gene: .; v_gene: TRBV6-1; j_gene: TRBJ1-5; len: 17; CDR3nt: TGTGCCAGCAGTGGACTTATGACAGCGCTTAGCAATCAGCCCCAGCATTTT; CDR3aa: CASSGLMTALSNQPQHF
abundance: once; d_gene: .; v_gene: TRBV7-8; j_gene: TRBJ1-5; len: 13; CDR3nt: TGTGCCAGCAGCTTAACCCGGGATCAGCCCCAGCATTTT; CDR3aa: CASSLTRDQPQHF
abundance: few; d_gene: TRBD2; v_gene: TRBV7-2; j_gene: TRBJ2-1; len: 15; CDR3nt: TGTGCCAGCAGCATGACTAGCGGGAGCCACAATGAGCAGTTCTTC; CDR3aa: CASSMTSGSHNEQFF
abundance: .; d_gene: .; v_gene: TRBV5-5; j_gene: TRBJ2-3; len: 14; CDR3nt: TGTGCCAGCAGTCCAATACTCAGCACAGATACGCAGTATTTT; CDR3aa: CASSPILSTDTQYF
abundance: .; d_gene: TRBD1; v_gene: TRBV15; j_gene: TRBJ1-2; len: 15; CDR3nt: TGTGCCACCAGCGGGGGACAGCCTTCTAACTATGGCTACACCTTC; CDR3aa: CATSGGQPSNYGYTF
abundance: .; d_gene: .; v_gene: TRBV3-1/TRBV3-2; j_gene: TRBJ1-3; len: 15; CDR3nt: TGTGCCAGCAGCCAACCGCCAGGGACTGGAAACACCATATATTTT; CDR3aa: CASSQPPGTGNTIYF
abundance: .; d_gene: .; v_gene: TRBV2; j_gene: TRBJ1-3; len: 12; CDR3nt: TGTGCCAGGCGAGTCTCTGGAAACACCATATATTTT; CDR3aa: CARRVSGNTIYF
abundance: .; d_gene: TRBD1; v_gene: TRBV18; j_gene: TRBJ1-3; len: 15; CDR3nt: TGTGCCAGCTCACCCCAACAGGGGGCTGGAAACACCATATATTTT; CDR3aa: CASSPQQGAGNTIYF
abundance: once; d_gene: .; v_gene: TRBV6-5; j_gene: TRBJ2-1; len: 14; CDR3nt: TGTGCCAGCAGTCCCGCCCCGGGGACATACGAGCAGTTCTTC; CDR3aa: CASSPAPGTYEQFF
abundance: .; d_gene: TRBD2; v_gene: TRBV6-5; j_gene: TRBJ2-5; len: 14; CDR3nt: TGTGCCAGCAGTTCTAGCGGGGGGGCAGAGACCCAGTACTTC; CDR3aa: CASSSSGGAETQYF
abundance: .; d_gene: TRBD2; v_gene: TRBV7-8; j_gene: TRBJ2-3; len: 16; CDR3nt: TGTGCCAGCAGCCGTCCGACTAGCACTAGCACAGATACGCAGTATTTT; CDR3aa: CASSRPTSTSTDTQYF
abundance: .; d_gene: .; v_gene: TRBV19; j_gene: TRBJ1-2; len: 13; CDR3nt: TGTGCCAGTAAAAAGGACTGGAACTATGGCTACACCTTC; CDR3aa: CASKKDWNYGYTF
abundance: .; d_gene: TRBD1; v_gene: TRBV13; j_gene: TRBJ1-2; len: 14; CDR3nt: TGTGCCAGCAGCTTAGCCGACAGGGCGGGGGGCTACACCTTC; CDR3aa: CASSLADRAGGYTF
abundance: .; d_gene: .; v_gene: TRBV10-3; j_gene: TRBJ1-1; len: 14; CDR3nt: TGTGCCATCAGTGTAAGTGAACAGCCGGGGGAAGCTTTCTTT; CDR3aa: CAISVSEQPGEAFF
abundance: .; d_gene: .; v_gene: TRBV4-1; j_gene: TRBJ1-2; len: 14; CDR3nt: TGCGCCAGCAGCCAAGCAGGCACCAGCTATGGCTACACCTTC; CDR3aa: CASSQAGTSYGYTF